This TCR beta chain was captured by sequencing in a study of shared clonotypes between healthy human individuals (dated by TCRdb to the early 2020s). Regarding the research as a whole: A couple of women and a few men aged 18 to 49 years were included in the cohort. Per donor, leukapheresis produced somewhere between about 0.8 and 9.5 billion PBMCs. Per donor, three plates each were used for CD4 naive and CD4 memory, two for CD8 naive, and one for CD8 memory. To increase sequencing depth and limit assay-specific biases, different laboratories used diverse techniques to prepare libraries and sequence TCR repertoires. The study deeply sequenced blood TCR repertoires of five healthy adults to estimate repertoire size and the extent of clonotype sharing between individuals.

On this clone: No cognate antigen has been identified for it. There are no base qualities to consult, and no much larger clone falls within one base.

Donors were healthy HIV-negative adults with no recently reported acute infections or vaccinations. Every donor was a Caucasian adult residing in Nashville, Tennessee, USA. CD8 memory samples consisted of magnetically selected CD45RO+ cells combined with CCR7-negative CD45RA+ effector memory (TemRA) cells. Blood was obtained by leukapheresis, after which PBMCs were separated by Ficoll-Histopaque density gradient centrifugation and cryopreserved in liquid nitrogen vapor phase. Analytical flow cytometry was used to check the purity and quantity of every magnetically sorted T cell population. Genomic DNA was isolated from every sorted fraction and measured by UV absorbance on a Nanodrop 2000c. Study-level results and caveats: Rarefaction of sorted-subset datasets indicated incomplete sequencing despite the large sequencing depth. Naive subsets generally had larger estimated clonotype richness than memory subsets. Compared with non-shared clonotypes, the clonotypes found in all four sorted-subset donors had higher generation probabilities. Pairwise subsampling indicated that sequencing depth was expected to affect the degree of clonotype sharing among donors. About 5% of naive CD4, roughly 3.5% of naive CD8, approximately 2% of memory CD4, and approximately 0.4% of memory CD8 clonotypes were shared across four donors. Because the study included only a small number of donors, the genetic and exposure-history diversity represented was limited. Sampling was limited to blood, and TCR repertoires in tissue likely differ from TCR repertoires in blood.

TCR CDR3 regions were amplified from genomic DNA by multiplex PCR using the deep immunoSEQ assay. For each cell subset, the extracted genomic DNA was distributed evenly across all wells of several immunoSEQ 96-well plates, and each plate served as one replicate. For sorted subsets, approximately 210 ng of genomic DNA, equivalent to about 30,000 T cell genomes, went into each replicate PCR. The purified libraries were quantified using a Qubit 3.0 fluorometer, sized with a Bioanalyzer 2100, and then quantified again using the KAPA Library Quantification kit. Every immunoSEQ 96-well plate was sequenced on a separate single-read 150-cycle Illumina NextSeq 550 flow cell. As for the original processing: Because the immunoSEQ output held only junctional sequences and lacked quality scores, the filtering could not match the filtering applied to full-length reads. To assign V/J genes and CDR3, sequences were annotated using PyIR, a Python wrapper for IgBLAST v1.9, with IMGT germline references. Reads with weak V/J assignments (E-value above 1e-6), missing CDR3, stop codons, out-of-frame junctions, or ambiguous translated residues were removed. V3J clonotypes were defined as sequences sharing an identical inferred V gene, J gene, and CDR3 amino acid sequence. The percentage overlap between two repertoires was calculated by dividing the number of shared unique clonotypes by the size of the smaller repertoire. Three approaches were used to assess repertoire richness: RTK rarefaction, the Chao1 estimator, and Recon v2.1 estimates of unobserved clonotypes. For all TCRbeta clonotypes obtained by the gDNA method from a handful of donors, generation probabilities were computed with OLGA. TCRdb's version of the immuneACCESS table is confined to in-frame rearrangements and falls short of the full clone set. An unresolved V gene accounts for under half of the shortfall where checked; the remainder is of unknown origin. The V and J calls and clone size are taken from that table; D and trimming were inferred from the DNA. Present in this sample are 600,000 to 750,000 clones, 90% of which were seen just once. The top ten hold 34% of the sample.

Specimen: memory CD8+ T cells from PBMCs. The cell subset or site label, read with the paper, signifies: CD45RO+ cells pooled with CCR7-negative TemRA cells. This clonotype originated in a man aged 18 to 35 in good health. Some clones in this sample may be carry-over from other donors' samples.

CDR3 reads: CASSNRQGPYTF. In nucleotides, the sequence is TGTGCCAGCAGCAACCGACAGGGGCCCTACACCTTC. Recombination joined TRBV11-2 with TRBJ1-2; 8 nucleotides in the junction match TRBD1. Sequences SGHAT (CDR1) and FQNNGV (CDR2) are obtained from the germline V gene. Including the terminal cysteine and phenylalanine, the CDR3 comprises 12 residues. Here the CDR3 DNA is all that survives: 36 bases in frame from base 1. The V end gives up 5 bases and the J end 10 bases, leaving 6 bases in the junction not matched to a gene.